This T cell receptor beta chain was recorded in a study of blood T cells in healthy people across ages. Germline V gene sequence: CDR1 SGHRS, CDR2 YFSETQ. This CDR3 is built from 15 residues. V lost 0 bases and J 0 bases, leaving 9 bases between the germline ends. A J-beta primer mix and a sample-barcoded 5' primer were used in a second PCR of roughly 6 to 12 cycles. TCRdb used MiXCR to reprocess the 5' RACE reads, holding one entry per CDR3 protein. Of hundreds of thousands of distinct CDR3 sequences in the sample, around 21% were seen once. Sequenced sample: blood. The chain combines TRBV5-1 with TRBJ1-1; D remains ambiguous. The sequence came from a man between 65 and 85 years old in good health. The CDR3 coding sequence is TGCGCCAGCAGCTTGGGGACCCTCATGAACACTGAAGCTTTCTTT. Its protein is CASSLGTLMNTEAFF.